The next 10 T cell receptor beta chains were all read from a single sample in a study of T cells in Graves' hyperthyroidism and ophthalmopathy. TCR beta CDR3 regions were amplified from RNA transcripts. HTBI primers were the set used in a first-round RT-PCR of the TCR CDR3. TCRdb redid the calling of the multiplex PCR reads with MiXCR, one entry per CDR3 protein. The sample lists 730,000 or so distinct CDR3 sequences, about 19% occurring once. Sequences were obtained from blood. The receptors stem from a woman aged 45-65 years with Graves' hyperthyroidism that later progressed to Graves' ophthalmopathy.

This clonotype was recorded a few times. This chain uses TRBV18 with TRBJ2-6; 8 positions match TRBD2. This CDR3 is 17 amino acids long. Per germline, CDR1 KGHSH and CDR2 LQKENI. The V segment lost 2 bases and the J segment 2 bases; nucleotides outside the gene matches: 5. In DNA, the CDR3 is TGTGCCAGCTCACCAAGCGGGAGCACCCCTGGGGCCAACGTCCTGACTTTC. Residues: CASSPSGSTPGANVLTF.

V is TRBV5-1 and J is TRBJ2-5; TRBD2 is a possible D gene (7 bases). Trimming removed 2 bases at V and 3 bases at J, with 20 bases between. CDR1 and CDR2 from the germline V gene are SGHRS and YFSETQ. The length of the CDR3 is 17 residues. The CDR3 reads CASSFGAGGAVEETQYF. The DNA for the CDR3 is TGCGCCAGCAGCTTCGGAGCTGGGGGGGCTGTCGAAGAGACCCAGTACTTC.

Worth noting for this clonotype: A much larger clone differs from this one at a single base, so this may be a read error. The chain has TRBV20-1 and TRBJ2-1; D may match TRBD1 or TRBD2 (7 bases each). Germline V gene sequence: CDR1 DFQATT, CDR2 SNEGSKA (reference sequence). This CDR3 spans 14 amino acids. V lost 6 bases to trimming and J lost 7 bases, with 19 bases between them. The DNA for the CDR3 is TGCAGTGCCCTGCAGGGGGGGGTCTTAAATGAGCAGTTCTTC. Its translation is CSALQGGVLNEQFF.

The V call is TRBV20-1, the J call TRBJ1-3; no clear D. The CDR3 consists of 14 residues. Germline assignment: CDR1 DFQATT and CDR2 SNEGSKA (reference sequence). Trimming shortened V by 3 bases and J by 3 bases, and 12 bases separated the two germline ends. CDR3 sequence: CSASNAGYGNTIYF. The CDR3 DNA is TGCAGTGCTAGTAACGCGGGTTATGGAAACACCATATATTTT.

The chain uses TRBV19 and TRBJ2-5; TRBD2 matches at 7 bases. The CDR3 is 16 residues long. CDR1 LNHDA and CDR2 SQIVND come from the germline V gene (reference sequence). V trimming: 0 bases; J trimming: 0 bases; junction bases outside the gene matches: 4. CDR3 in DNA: TGTGCCAGTAGTATAGAGGCTAGCGGATACCAAGAGACCCAGTACTTC. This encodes CASSIEASGYQETQYF.

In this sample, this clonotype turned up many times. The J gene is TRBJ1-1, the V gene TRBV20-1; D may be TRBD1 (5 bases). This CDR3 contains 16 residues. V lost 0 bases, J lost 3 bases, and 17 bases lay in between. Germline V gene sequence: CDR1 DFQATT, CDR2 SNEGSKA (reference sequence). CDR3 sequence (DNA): TGCAGTGCTAGAGACGGGGCCGCCAAGAGTTACACTGAAGCTTTCTTT. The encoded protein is CSARDGAAKSYTEAFF.

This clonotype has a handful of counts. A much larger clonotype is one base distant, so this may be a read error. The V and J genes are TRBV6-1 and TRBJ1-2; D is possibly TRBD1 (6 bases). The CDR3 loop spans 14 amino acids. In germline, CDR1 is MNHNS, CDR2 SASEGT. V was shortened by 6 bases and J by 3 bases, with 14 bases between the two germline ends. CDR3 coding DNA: TGTGCCAGCAGATCGGGGACATCCCACTATGGCTACACCTTC. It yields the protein CASRSGTSHYGYTF.

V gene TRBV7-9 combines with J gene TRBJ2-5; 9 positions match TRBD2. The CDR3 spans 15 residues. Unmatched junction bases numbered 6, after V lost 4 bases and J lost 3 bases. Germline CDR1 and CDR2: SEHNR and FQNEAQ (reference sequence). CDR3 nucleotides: TGTGCCAGCAGCTCTCTCAGCGGGGGGAAAGAGACCCAGTACTTC. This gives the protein CASSSLSGGKETQYF.

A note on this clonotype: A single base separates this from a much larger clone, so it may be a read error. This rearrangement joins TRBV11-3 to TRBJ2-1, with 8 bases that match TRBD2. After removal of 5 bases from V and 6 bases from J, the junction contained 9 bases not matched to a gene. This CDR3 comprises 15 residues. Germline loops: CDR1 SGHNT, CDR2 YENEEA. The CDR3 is CASSPLAGTGNEQFF. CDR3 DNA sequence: TGTGCCAGCAGCCCCTTAGCGGGGACTGGCAATGAGCAGTTCTTC.

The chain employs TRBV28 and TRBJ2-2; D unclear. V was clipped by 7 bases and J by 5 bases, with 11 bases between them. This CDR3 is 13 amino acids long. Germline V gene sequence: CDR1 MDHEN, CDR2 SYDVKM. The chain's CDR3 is CASNLLDTGELFF. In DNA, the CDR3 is TGTGCCAGCAACCTGCTCGATACCGGGGAGCTGTTTTTT.